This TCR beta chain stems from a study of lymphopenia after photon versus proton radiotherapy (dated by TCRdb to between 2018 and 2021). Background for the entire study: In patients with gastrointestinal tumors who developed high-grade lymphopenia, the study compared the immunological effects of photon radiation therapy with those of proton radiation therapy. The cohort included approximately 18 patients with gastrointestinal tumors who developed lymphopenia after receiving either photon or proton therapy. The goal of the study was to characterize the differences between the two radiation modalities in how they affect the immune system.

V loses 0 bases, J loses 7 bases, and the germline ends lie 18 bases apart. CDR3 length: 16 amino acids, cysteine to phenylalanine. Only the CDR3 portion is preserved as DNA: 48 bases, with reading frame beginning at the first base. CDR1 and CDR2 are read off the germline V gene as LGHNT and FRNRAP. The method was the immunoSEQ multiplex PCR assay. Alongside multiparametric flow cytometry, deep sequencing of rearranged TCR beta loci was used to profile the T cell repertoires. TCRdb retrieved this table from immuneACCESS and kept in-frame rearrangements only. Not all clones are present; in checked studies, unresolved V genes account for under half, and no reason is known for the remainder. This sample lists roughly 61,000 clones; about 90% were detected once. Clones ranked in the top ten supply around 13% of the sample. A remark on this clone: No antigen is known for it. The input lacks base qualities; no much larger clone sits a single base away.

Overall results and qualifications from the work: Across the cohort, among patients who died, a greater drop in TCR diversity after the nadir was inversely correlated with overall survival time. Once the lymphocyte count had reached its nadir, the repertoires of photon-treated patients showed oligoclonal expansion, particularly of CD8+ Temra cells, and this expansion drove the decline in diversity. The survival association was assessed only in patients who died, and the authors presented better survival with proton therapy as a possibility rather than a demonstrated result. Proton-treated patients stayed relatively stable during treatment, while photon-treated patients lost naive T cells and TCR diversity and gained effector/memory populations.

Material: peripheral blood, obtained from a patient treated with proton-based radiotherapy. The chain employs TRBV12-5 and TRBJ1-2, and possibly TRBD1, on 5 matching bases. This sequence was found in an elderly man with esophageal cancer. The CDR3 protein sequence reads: CASGLVTGPSSGGYTF. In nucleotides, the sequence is TGTGCTAGTGGTTTGGTAACAGGCCCGTCTTCGGGTGGCTACACCTTC.